The 22 T cell receptor beta chains listed next were all sequenced from one sample in a study of cytomegalovirus exposure and HLA in healthy donors. PCR involved 60 Vbeta and 13 Jbeta primers. Assay: immunoSEQ multiplex PCR; the TCRdb copy retains only in-frame clones and omits some. The sample yields 200,000 to 250,000 clones, approximately 68% seen once. Source material: PBMCs. These receptors were obtained from a woman aged 25-40 years in good health and CMV-seronegative.

The sample holds one count of this clone. One end of the junction varies from germline; a read error may be responsible. The chain uses TRBV5-1 and TRBJ1-2; D gene uncertain. From germline, CDR1 is SGHRS and CDR2 YFSETQ. The CDR3 runs to 14 residues. The CDR3 DNA reads as TGCGCCAGCAGTTTGGACGGATCGTTGGGCGGCTACACCTTC. It is translated as CASSLDGSLGGYTF.

The CDR3 here is CASSFKRDGGEQFF. CDR3 sequence (DNA): TGTGCCAGCAGCTTTAAGCGGGATGGGGGTGAGCAGTTCTTC. This chain links TRBV7-9 with TRBJ2-1; 7 nucleotides align to TRBD2. Germline-derived CDR1 and CDR2 are SEHNR and FQNEAQ (reference sequence). The CDR3 runs 14 residues. V lost 3 bases, J lost 9 bases, and 8 bases stayed unmatched.

The chain combines TRBV21-1 with TRBJ2-1; the table's D call of TRBD2 was not tested on the DNA. TRBV21-1 is labeled a pseudogene. This CDR3 is built from 16 residues. CDR3 sequence reads: CASRMKAGGSYNEQFF. CDR3 DNA sequence: TGTGCCAGCAGGATGAAAGCGGGAGGTTCCTACAATGAGCAGTTCTTC.

This clone occurred a few times. This rearrangement joins TRBV7-6 to TRBJ2-3; 12 nucleotides line up with TRBD2. Germline values: CDR1 SGHVS, CDR2 FNYEAQ. The CDR3 spans 16 residues. With 2 bases clipped from V and 6 bases from J, the junction kept 6 bases outside the gene matches. In DNA form, the CDR3 reads TGTGCCAGCAGCTTATTCTCTAGCGGGGGGGCGGATACGCAGTATTTT. Amino acids: CASSLFSSGGADTQYF.

This clone was observed once. This chain uses TRBV2 with TRBJ2-2; D is possibly TRBD2 (6 bases). CDR1 is SNHLY, CDR2 FYNNEI, per germline. Trimming took 8 bases from V and 8 from J, leaving 15 bases between them. The CDR3 totals 13 residues. The CDR3 spells CASLGGVSGELFF. In nucleotides, the CDR3 is TGTGCCAGCCTGGGGGGAGTGTCAGGGGAGCTGTTTTTT.

This clone appeared a few times. The gene calls are TRBV18 and TRBJ1-1; 10 nucleotides align to TRBD1. Germline V gene data show CDR1 as KGHSH and CDR2 as LQKENI. The CDR3 loop spans 16 amino acids. V dropped 1 base and J dropped 2; count of bases not matched to a gene: 4. The DNA for the CDR3 is TGTGCCAGCTCACCACTGGGACAGGGGTACAACACTGAAGCTTTCTTT. This sequence encodes CASSPLGQGYNTEAFF. Looking up the rest from reference TRBV18 and TRBJ1-1 gives the full variable domain: NAGVMQNPRHLVRRRGQEARLRCSPMKGHSHVYWYRQLPEEGLKFMVYLQKENIIDESGMPKERFSAEFPKEGPSILRIQQVVRGDSAAYFCASSPLGQGYNTEAFFGQGTRLTVV.

J is TRBJ2-3 and V is TRBV5-5, with a tentative D call TRBD1 (5 bases). Germline CDR1 reads SGHKS; CDR2 reads YYEKEE (reference sequence). The CDR3 is made up of 16 amino acids. Deletions cut 5 bases from V and 1 base from J, with 17 bases between. This chain's CDR3 is CASRRATELRTDTQYF. The CDR3 DNA is TGTGCCAGCAGGCGCGCGACAGAGCTACGCACAGATACGCAGTATTTT.

Of note for this clone: The junction does not match germline at one end; this may be a read error. The chain carries TRBV5-1 and TRBJ2-2; the match to TRBD2 covers 10 bases. The CDR3 runs 17 residues. Per the germline V gene, CDR1 is SGHRS and CDR2 is YFSETQ. CDR3 DNA: TGCGACAGCAGCTTGCGGACTAGCGGAACGAACACCGGGGAGCTGTTTTTT. It translates to CDSSLRTSGTNTGELFF. Variable domain in full (rest from reference TRBV5-1 and TRBJ2-2): KAGVTQTPRYLIKTRGQQVTLSCSPISGHRSVSWYQQTPGQGLQFLFEYFSETQRNKGNFPGRFSGRQFSNSRSEMNVSTLELGDSALYLCDSSLRTSGTNTGELFFGEGSRLTVL.

The chain carries TRBV7-8 and TRBJ1-1; D remains ambiguous. This CDR3 contains 15 residues. Looked up from germline, CDR1 is SGHVS and CDR2 is FQNEAQ. V dropped 1 base and J dropped 4 bases, with 13 bases sitting between them. This CDR3 reads CASSLVLAEVTEAFF. The CDR3 region has the DNA TGTGCCAGCAGCTTAGTTCTGGCTGAGGTCACTGAAGCTTTCTTT.

This clone showed up just a few times. The CDR3 loop is CASRNQGYNGYTF. The DNA for the CDR3 is TGTGCCAGCAGAAACCAGGGGTACAATGGCTACACCTTC. V usage is TRBV6-5 and J usage is TRBJ1-2; tentatively, D is TRBD1 (6 bases). This CDR3 is 13 amino acids long. From germline, CDR1 is MNHEY and CDR2 SVGAGI. V shed 6 bases and J shed 6 bases, with 14 bases lying between them.

This clone has a handful of counts. The rearrangement links TRBV7-3 to TRBJ1-2; weak D call: TRBD1 (5 bases). The V end was cut by 7 bases, the J end by 8 bases, with 23 bases between. Germline assignment: CDR1 SGHTA and CDR2 FQGTGA. The CDR3 covers 15 residues. The CDR3 sequence is CASKKGVADVGGYTF. The CDR3 DNA reads TGTGCCAGCAAAAAAGGGGTCGCGGACGTCGGGGGCTACACCTTC. Complete variable domain (other parts from reference TRBV7-3 and TRBJ1-2): GAGVSQTPSNKVTEKGKYVELRCDPISGHTALYWYRQSLGQGPEFLIYFQGTGAADDSGLPNDRFFAVRPEGSVSTLKIQRTERGDSAVYLCASKKGVADVGGYTFGSGTRLTVV.

Worth noting for this clone: The junction and the germline gene differ at one end; a read error may be behind it. The chain couples TRBV7-7 to TRBJ1-1; possibly TRBD1 for D (6 bases). The CDR3 is 14 amino acids. Germline CDR1 is SSHAT and CDR2 is FNYEAQ (reference sequence). The CDR3 region is CASSPGGPGTEAFF. CDR3 in DNA: TGTGCTAGCAGCCCGGGGGGGCCGGGCACTGAAGCTTTCTTT.

This clone was counted only a few times. V is TRBV5-4 and J is TRBJ1-1; D gene ambiguous. Germline assignment: CDR1 SGHNT and CDR2 YYREEE (reference sequence). The germline V and J ends were trimmed by 4 bases and 3 bases, with 13 bases remaining between them. CDR3 length: 14 amino acids. The CDR3 DNA is TGTGCCAGCAGCCCTCGGGGTAGGGACACTGAAGCTTTCTTT. It is translated as CASSPRGRDTEAFF.

The V call is TRBV11-3, the J call TRBJ2-1; 12 bases fit TRBD2. V shed 4 bases and J 5 bases; nucleotides not matched to a gene: 3. The CDR3 has 15 amino acids. Per germline, CDR1 SGHNT and CDR2 YENEEA. Written as DNA, the CDR3 is TGTGCCAGCAGCTCCCGACTAGCGGGAGACAATGAGCAGTTCTTC. Its protein is CASSSRLAGDNEQFF.

This sequence joins TRBV6-1 and TRBJ1-1; D possibly corresponds to TRBD1 (6 bases). V was clipped by 7 bases and J by 0 bases, with 15 bases between them. The CDR3 totals 15 residues. The germline V gene has CDR1 MNHNS and CDR2 SASEGT. Here the CDR3 DNA reads TGTGCCAGCAAGGGGGAGCAGCTTATGAACACTGAAGCTTTCTTT. Its protein is CASKGEQLMNTEAFF.

The gene calls are TRBV6-4 and TRBJ2-1, with 7 bases that match TRBD2. The germline CDR1 and CDR2 sequences are MRHNA and SNTAGT. V shed 11 bases, J shed 6 bases, and the junction held 7 bases outside the gene matches. The CDR3 has 12 amino acids. The CDR3 DNA follows: TGTGCCGATTCGGGGACTACCAATGAGCAGTTCTTC. The encoded protein is CADSGTTNEQFF.

V and J are TRBV15 and TRBJ1-2, with 11 bases identical to TRBD1. Trimming at V came to 2 bases and at J to 4 bases, leaving 12 bases not matched to a gene. The CDR3 is made up of 18 amino acids. Per germline, CDR1 LNHNV and CDR2 YYDKDF (reference sequence). The CDR3 loop is CATSRLGQGATLVYGYTF. The CDR3 DNA reads as TGTGCCACCAGCAGATTAGGACAGGGGGCGACGCTAGTCTATGGCTACACCTTC.

V and J are TRBV11-3 and TRBJ1-2; 7 positions match TRBD1. The V gene's germline CDR1 is SGHNT and CDR2 YENEEA. Trimming at V came to 1 base and at J to 4 bases, leaving 3 bases not matched to a gene. The CDR3 is 14 amino acids. Here the CDR3 reads CASSLAGQLYGYTF. CDR3 nucleotides: TGTGCCAGCAGCTTAGCGGGACAGCTCTATGGCTACACCTTC.

The sample holds a few counts of this clone. The chain employs TRBV30 and TRBJ1-2, with 9 nucleotides matching TRBD1. The junction had 9 bases not matched to a gene; V was cut back by 5 bases and J by 5 bases. The CDR3 is 14 residues long. Per germline, CDR1 GTSNPN and CDR2 SVGIG (reference sequence). The CDR3 nucleotides are TGTGCCTGGGCTTGGACAGGGGACGGGTATGGCTACACCTTC. This codes for CAWAWTGDGYGYTF.

The CDR3 protein is CASSPTGSASYEQYF. DNA for the CDR3: TGTGCCAGCAGCCCCACGGGTAGCGCGTCCTACGAGCAGTACTTC. The rearrangement uses TRBV2 and TRBJ2-7; a weak D match, TRBD2 (5 bases). This CDR3 spans 15 amino acids. Germline V gene data show CDR1 as SNHLY and CDR2 as FYNNEI. V was cut by 6 bases and J by 1 base, with 16 bases left in between.

The sample holds one count of this clone. The chain links TRBV6-5 to TRBJ1-2, with D possibly being TRBD1 (6 bases). This CDR3 has 13 residues. Trimming stripped 11 bases from V and 3 bases from J, with 16 bases between. The germline gives CDR1 MNHEY, CDR2 SVGAGI. In nucleotides, the CDR3 is TGTGCCTGTCGAAGGGGGACGGACTATGGCTACACCTTC. As protein: CACRRGTDYGYTF.

There are a few counts of this clone. This rearrangement joins TRBV11-3 to TRBJ1-1; D not certain. In germline, CDR1 is SGHNT, CDR2 YENEEA. V lost 5 bases to trimming and J lost 5 bases, with 12 bases between them. There are 13 residues in the CDR3. The DNA of the CDR3 is TGTGCCAGCAGCCGGGAGGTTCGAACTGAAGCTTTCTTT. Residues: CASSREVRTEAFF.